This entry lists 15 T cell receptor beta chains sequenced from one sample in a study of blood T cell repertoires in COVID-19 (dated by TCRdb to 2019 to 2021). To prepare the library, the immunoSEQ multiplex PCR assay was applied. TCRdb mirrors the immuneACCESS table, restricted to in-frame sequences. Some clones are absent from its copies; in checked studies, under half trace to an unresolved V gene, and the reason for the others is unknown. The sample contains 300,000 to 350,000 clones, approximately 88% of them found a single time. The ten largest clones capture approximately 1.6% of the sample. The sample consisted of peripheral blood. Receptor source: a woman in her thirties with COVID-19, enrolled during active disease.

This clone was seen just once. This sequence joins TRBV28 and TRBJ1-2, with 12 bases fitting TRBD1. This CDR3 region has 15 residues. With V trimmed by 6 bases and J by 4 bases, 6 bases remained unmatched. The V gene's germline CDR1 is MDHEN and CDR2 SYDVKM. DNA for the CDR3: TGTGCCAGCAGCCGACCGGGACAGGGGGCCTATGGCTACACCTTC. Translation: CASSRPGQGAYGYTF.

The J gene is TRBJ1-2, the V gene TRBV29-1, with TRBD1 matching over 8 bases. The CDR3 is made up of 14 amino acids. V gave up 0 bases and J gave up 4 bases; unmatched junction bases: 4. CDR1 SQVTM and CDR2 ANQGSEA come from the germline V gene. The CDR3 DNA reads TGCAGCGTTGAAGATCAACAGGGGGGCTATGGCTACACCTTC. Translated, it gives CSVEDQQGGYGYTF. The full variable domain, in which reference TRBV29-1 and TRBJ1-2 provide the parts outside the CDR3, is SAVISQKPSRDICQRGTSLTIQCQVDSQVTMMFWYRQQPGQSLTLIATANQGSEATYESGFVIDKFPISRPNLTFSTLTVSNMSPEDSSIYLCSVEDQQGGYGYTFGSGTRLTVV.

The chain is built from TRBV19 and TRBJ1-2; tentative D call: TRBD1 (6 bases). V gave up 7 bases and J gave up 13 bases, with 25 bases separating them. Germline CDR1 reads LNHDA; CDR2 reads SQIVND (reference sequence). The CDR3 length is 14 residues. CDR3 sequence reads: CASNPRGGGRLFTF. CDR3 DNA: TGTGCCAGTAACCCCCGGGGAGGGGGACGTTTGTTCACCTTC. Together with reference TRBV19 and TRBJ1-2, the CDR3 gives the full variable domain: DGGITQSPKYLFRKEGQNVTLSCEQNLNHDAMYWYRQDPGQGLRLIYYSQIVNDFQKGDIAEGYSVSREKKESFPLTVTSAQKNPTAFYLCASNPRGGGRLFTFGSGTRLTVV.

The gene calls are TRBV6-5 and TRBJ1-3; D is unresolved. The CDR3 contains 12 residues. Deletions cut 7 bases from V and 7 bases from J, with 11 bases between. CDR1 MNHEY and CDR2 SVGAGI come from the germline V gene. The CDR3 here is CASTDGWNTIYF. For the CDR3, the DNA is TGTGCCAGCACCGACGGGTGGAACACCATATATTTT.

In its sample, this clone was seen many times. The V gene is TRBV4-2, the J gene TRBJ2-7, with 8 positions matching TRBD1. The CDR3 runs 13 residues. Germline loops: CDR1 LGHNA, CDR2 YNFKEQ. V trimming: 3 bases; J trimming: 3 bases; junction bases outside the gene matches: 1. The CDR3 loop is CASSQGQDYEQYF. As DNA, the CDR3 is TGTGCCAGCAGCCAGGGACAGGACTACGAGCAGTACTTC.

The V call is TRBV7-9, the J call TRBJ2-3, with D perhaps matching TRBD1 (5 bases). V lost 5 bases and J lost 4, with 13 bases in between. CDR1 is SEHNR, CDR2 FQNEAQ, per germline (reference sequence). The CDR3 sequence is 14 residues long. Here the CDR3 DNA reads TGTGCCAGCAGCCCTCAGAGCAGGGCAGATACGCAGTATTTT. Translating gives CASSPQSRADTQYF.

The chain recombines TRBV6-5 with TRBJ1-3; no definite D call. CDR1 MNHEY and CDR2 SVGAGI come from the germline V gene. The CDR3 consists of 14 residues. V lost 7 bases, J lost 4 bases, and 14 bases lay in between. The CDR3 spells CASKDAGSGNTIYF. The CDR3 DNA sequence: TGTGCCAGCAAAGACGCCGGGAGCGGAAACACCATATATTTT.

V gene TRBV3-1 (or the pseudogene TRBV3-2) combines with J gene TRBJ1-6; 8 bases map to TRBD1. After removal of 4 bases from V and 6 bases from J, the junction contained 2 bases not matched to a gene. Germline V CDR1 and CDR2: LGHDT, YNNKEL (reference sequence). This CDR3 is built from 14 residues. The CDR3 reads CASSPRGLNSPLHF. In DNA form, the CDR3 reads TGTGCCAGCAGCCCCAGGGGGCTTAATTCACCCCTCCACTTT.

The chain is built from TRBV7-2 and TRBJ2-7; D perhaps matches TRBD2 (6 bases). Germline V lookup: CDR1 SGHTA, CDR2 FQGNSA. V was shortened by 2 bases and J by 5 bases, with 19 bases between the two germline ends. This CDR3 region has 16 residues. CDR3 region: CASSLLPPQTGDEQYF. CDR3 nucleotide sequence: TGTGCCAGCAGCTTACTCCCACCTCAAACGGGGGACGAGCAGTACTTC.

This rearrangement joins TRBV7-2 to TRBJ1-5, with 8 bases identical to TRBD1. CDR1 and CDR2 (germline): SGHTA, FQGNSA. There are 17 residues in the CDR3. Trimming took 1 base from V and 4 from J; bases not matched to a gene: 9. The CDR3 nucleotides read TGTGCCAGCAGCTTAGTGGGGCAGGGGGCTTTGAATCAGCCCCAGCATTTT. Translating gives CASSLVGQGALNQPQHF.

The chain recombines TRBV27 with TRBJ2-7; TRBD2 is a possible D gene (5 bases). The CDR3 consists of 13 residues. The ends were cut back, 6 bases at V and 1 base at J, with 10 bases in the middle. In germline, CDR1 is MNHEY, CDR2 SMNVEV (reference sequence). CDR3: CASSAGPSYEQYV. The CDR3 DNA sequence: TGTGCCAGCAGCGCGGGCCCTTCCTACGAGCAGTACGTC.

This chain connects TRBV5-4 to TRBJ2-1; D is perhaps TRBD2 (6 bases). CDR1 SGHNT and CDR2 YYREEE come from the germline V gene (reference sequence). V was clipped by 4 bases and J by 5 bases, with 10 bases between them. The CDR3 is made up of 13 amino acids. CDR3 nucleotides: TGTGCCAGCAGCGGAAGACTAGACAATGAGCAGTTCTTC. Its translation: CASSGRLDNEQFF.

Comment on this clone: An end of the junction differs from the germline gene, which may be a read error. The chain links TRBV30 to TRBJ1-6; 7 bases match TRBD1. This CDR3 has 15 amino acids. CDR1 is GTSNPN, CDR2 SVGIG, per germline (reference sequence). The CDR3 protein is CAWSVQGSSNSPLHF. The CDR3 region has the DNA TGTGCCTGGAGTGTACAGGGGTCCTCTAATTCACCCCTCCACTTT.

The chain is built from TRBV4-1 and TRBJ1-4, with D tentatively TRBD1 (5 bases). The germline V and J ends were trimmed by 5 bases and 12 bases, with 22 bases remaining between them. The CDR3 consists of 15 residues. Germline V gene lookup returns CDR1 MGHRA and CDR2 YSYEKL. For the CDR3, the DNA is TGCGCCAGCAGCGCCCAAGACAGCCGCCGTGGGGAACTGTTTTTT. Translation gives CASSAQDSRRGELFF.

This clone has only a few counts. This chain joins TRBV19 and TRBJ2-1; TRBD1 agrees at 8 bases. The CDR3 length is 18 residues. Germline assignment: CDR1 LNHDA and CDR2 SQIVND (reference sequence). V was clipped by 2 bases and J by 7 bases; unmatched bases: 16. DNA for the CDR3: TGTGCCAGTAGTATAAGGCAGGGGGCGGGATTTGGGGTGAATGAGCAGTTCTTC. It encodes CASSIRQGAGFGVNEQFF.